This section outlines one TCR beta chain sequence together with its context. No antigen is known for it. The data were obtained in a study of identical twins. General study results and limits: Among monozygotic twins, out-of-frame TCR alpha sharing exceeded what models predicted.

The germline V and J ends were trimmed by 11 bases and 5 bases, with 17 bases remaining between them. The CDR3 is 13 residues long. Germline CDR1 SEHNR, CDR2 FQNEAQ (reference sequence). TCRdb reanalysed the 5' RACE reads using MiXCR and keeps one entry per CDR3 protein. Among some 240,000 distinct CDR3 sequences listed, around 8.3% were seen once. These data are also associated with another study on yellow fever vaccine responses in identical twins.

This chain joins TRBV7-9 and TRBJ2-3; the D gene is possibly TRBD2 (6 bases). The receptor comes from a woman under 30 in good health. Sequencing used CD8+ T cells sorted from blood. The CDR3, as DNA: TGTGCCGGGGAGGCAACAAGGAAAGATACGCAGTATTTT. Amino acids: CAGEATRKDTQYF.